Below are 5 T cell receptor beta chains sequenced from a single sample in a study of shared clonotypes between healthy human individuals. Libraries were prepared by immunoSEQ multiplex PCR; TCRdb keeps only in-frame clonotypes and omits some of them. The repertoire has roughly 520,000 clones, roughly 95% of them found once; the top ten carry 0.05% to 0.08%. The sample was naive CD4+ T cells sorted from blood. Indicated subset: CD45RA+ positively selected. Receptor source: a woman aged 25-40 years in good health.

The V gene is TRBV15, the J gene TRBJ2-7; D not resolved. The CDR3 totals 17 residues. Germline V gene lookup returns CDR1 LNHNV and CDR2 YYDKDF (reference sequence). V was cut by 0 bases and J by 0 bases, with 15 bases left in between. The CDR3 DNA sequence: TGTGCCACCAGCAGAGATAAAGCACAGCTCAGCTCCTACGAGCAGTACTTC. Its protein product is CATSRDKAQLSSYEQYF.

The V call is TRBV5-6, the J call TRBJ1-2; TRBD1 aligns across 9 bases. This CDR3 has 19 amino acids. J was trimmed by 2 bases and V by 2 bases; bases with no gene match: 16. The germline V gene has CDR1 SGHDT and CDR2 YYEEEE. The CDR3 loop is CASSFIIGQGFSSNYGYTF. CDR3 sequence (DNA): TGTGCCAGCAGCTTTATCATCGGACAGGGGTTCTCCTCAAACTATGGCTACACCTTC.

This sequence joins TRBV7-2 and TRBJ2-5; D is perhaps TRBD1 or TRBD2 (5 bases each). Germline V gene data show CDR1 as SGHTA and CDR2 as FQGNSA. The CDR3 runs 15 residues. V was trimmed by 4 bases and J by 6 bases, leaving 18 bases between them. The CDR3 DNA sequence: TGTGCCAGCAGCTCCCCTCGCTTGGGGGATAAGACCCAGTACTTC. Translation: CASSSPRLGDKTQYF.

The rearrangement uses TRBV30 and TRBJ2-7; D gene ambiguous. CDR1 GTSNPN and CDR2 SVGIG come from the germline V gene (reference sequence). V was pared by 0 bases and J by 7 bases, with 7 bases between. CDR3 size: 11 residues. CDR3 sequence: CAWSVRVEQYF. The CDR3 DNA follows: TGTGCCTGGAGTGTACGAGTGGAGCAGTACTTC.

This chain joins TRBV28 and TRBJ2-7; D not certain. The ends were cut back, 6 bases at V and 4 bases at J, with 16 bases in the middle. Germline CDR1 MDHEN, CDR2 SYDVKM. There are 14 residues in the CDR3. CDR3 nucleotides: TGTGCCAGCAGGGCACGGTCAGTGATTTACGAGCAGTACTTC. Protein: CASRARSVIYEQYF.